The following is a TCR beta chain sequence with its context. Vbeta (60) and Jbeta (13) primers were used in the PCR. Assay used: immunoSEQ multiplex PCR; TCRdb lists only in-frame clones, some missing. The table lists 200,000 or so clones, more than 60% of them singletons, with around 0.2% in the top ten. This CDR3 comprises 13 residues. Trimming pared 4 bases from V and 6 bases from J, leaving 10 bases between. CDR1 is SGHNT and CDR2 is YENEEA in the germline V gene. The entry originates in a study of cytomegalovirus exposure and HLA in healthy donors. The sequenced sample consisted of PBMCs. This chain uses TRBV11-3 with TRBJ2-1, with D perhaps matching TRBD1 (5 bases). This sequence was found in a girl aged 2 to 9 in good health and CMV-seronegative. The CDR3 is CASSSDIFNEQFF. CDR3 nucleotide sequence: TGTGCCAGCAGCTCGGACATCTTCAATGAGCAGTTCTTC.